Listed below are T cell receptor beta chains from one sample, sequenced in a study of identical twins. TCRdb fed the 5' RACE reads into MiXCR, producing one record per CDR3 protein. The sample lists approximately 700,000 distinct CDR3 sequences, approximately 6.1% occurring once. Sequencing was carried out using naive T cells sorted from blood. These receptors all come from a man between 18 and 35 years old in good health. Both conserved end residues are part of each CDR3. Each record gives: J gene, clone size, V gene, D gene, CDR3 protein, CDR3 DNA. D genes are given only for firm matches. The size entry is marked missing in some rows and otherwise reads once, few, many or a size class.

>TRBJ2-4|few|TRBV5-1|-
CASKEPGENIQYF
TGCGCCAGCAAGGAGCCTGGGGAAAACATTCAGTACTTC
>TRBJ2-3|-|TRBV9|-
CASSEVESDTQYF
TGTGCCAGCAGCGAAGTAGAATCAGATACGCAGTATTTT
>TRBJ1-1|few|TRBV7-6|-
CASSLEPGVRTEAFF
TGTGCCAGCAGCTTAGAGCCGGGGGTGAGAACTGAAGCTTTCTTT
>TRBJ2-7|-|TRBV30|-
CAWSGAGVAYEQYF
TGTGCCTGGAGTGGGGCAGGGGTGGCTTACGAGCAGTACTTC
>TRBJ2-3|-|TRBV3-1|TRBD2
CASYQLGGAQYF
TGTGCCAGCTACCAACTCGGGGGGGCGCAGTATTTT
>TRBJ2-7|few|TRBV20-1|-
CSAKRAGYEQYF
TGCAGTGCTAAAAGGGCAGGGTACGAGCAGTACTTC
>TRBJ2-1|many|TRBV29-1|TRBD2
CSVGGGLAGPYNEQFF
TGCAGCGTGGGAGGGGGACTAGCGGGACCATACAATGAGCAGTTCTTC
>TRBJ2-7|-|TRBV24-1|TRBD1
CATSDPEPADRAHEQYF
TGTGCCACCAGTGACCCCGAACCGGCGGACAGGGCCCACGAGCAGTACTTC
>TRBJ1-5|many|TRBV29-1|-
CSVVTGTSNQPQHF
TGCAGCGTCGTAACAGGGACGAGCAATCAGCCCCAGCATTTT
>TRBJ1-6|many|TRBV6-5|-
CASSYSIPLRSPLHF
TGTGCCAGCAGTTACTCGATTCCCCTCAGGTCACCCCTCCACTTT
>TRBJ2-3|many|TRBV9|TRBD1
CASSARQGTYTQYF
TGTGCCAGCAGCGCCCGACAGGGCACTTATACGCAGTATTTT
>TRBJ1-1|few|TRBV6-5|-
CASSYSPMGHGTEAFF
TGTGCCAGCAGTTACTCTCCAATGGGTCATGGCACTGAAGCTTTCTTT
>TRBJ1-3|many|TRBV29-1|-
CSVAEIGNTIYF
TGCAGCGTTGCCGAGATTGGAAACACCATATATTTT
>TRBJ1-4|few|TRBV5-5|TRBD1
CASSPAQGALTNEKLFF
TGTGCCAGCAGCCCCGCTCAGGGGGCGCTCACTAATGAAAAACTGTTTTTT
>TRBJ2-7|many|TRBV20-1|-
CSARGSRSYEQYF
TGCAGTGCTAGAGGAAGTAGGTCCTACGAGCAGTACTTC
>TRBJ2-3|few|TRBV7-6|TRBD2
CASSLGPAGAATQYF
TGTGCCAGCAGCTTAGGACCAGCGGGGGCGGCTACGCAGTATTTT
>TRBJ2-3|-|TRBV6-6|-
CASGAWDTQYF
TGTGCCAGCGGGGCTTGGGATACGCAGTATTTT
>TRBJ2-1|-|TRBV21-1|-
CASSKVGTSKSGEQFF
TGTGCCAGCAGCAAGGTAGGGACTAGCAAATCTGGGGAGCAGTTCTTC
>TRBJ2-1|many|TRBV30|-
CAWSVRSYDEQFF
TGTGCCTGGAGTGTAAGGAGTTACGATGAGCAGTTCTTC
>TRBJ1-2|few|TRBV19|-
CAASGTVANYGYTF
TGTGCCGCGAGCGGGACGGTAGCTAACTATGGCTACACCTTC
>TRBJ2-2|few|TRBV5-1|-
CASKEGENTGELFF
TGCGCCAGCAAAGAGGGGGAGAACACCGGGGAGCTGTTTTTT
>TRBJ1-1|many|TRBV20-1|-
CSAFRAGALRAEAFF
TGCAGTGCTTTCCGTGCCGGGGCGCTTAGAGCTGAAGCTTTCTTT